This T cell receptor beta chain was identified during a study of cytomegalovirus exposure and HLA in healthy donors. Clones were read by immunoSEQ multiplex PCR, and TCRdb kept only the in-frame ones, dropping some. Of some 140,000 clones detected, just under 85% appear once; the ten largest clones hold under 1.5%. Source material: PBMCs. The source of this sequence is a woman aged 25 to 39 in good health and CMV-seronegative.

CDR3 sequence reads: CASSSDRMNTEAFF. CDR3 nucleotides: TGTGCCAGTAGTAGTGACAGAATGAACACTGAAGCTTTCTTT. V gene TRBV19 combines with J gene TRBJ1-1, with D possibly being TRBD1 (5 bases). This CDR3 has 14 residues. V was trimmed by 4 bases and J by 0 bases, leaving 9 bases between them. Germline V gene sequence: CDR1 LNHDA, CDR2 SQIVND (reference sequence). The full variable domain, its missing parts supplied by reference TRBV19 and TRBJ1-1, is DGGITQSPKYLFRKEGQNVTLSCEQNLNHDAMYWYRQDPGQGLRLIYYSQIVNDFQKGDIAEGYSVSREKKESFPLTVTSAQKNPTAFYLCASSSDRMNTEAFFGQGTRLTVV.